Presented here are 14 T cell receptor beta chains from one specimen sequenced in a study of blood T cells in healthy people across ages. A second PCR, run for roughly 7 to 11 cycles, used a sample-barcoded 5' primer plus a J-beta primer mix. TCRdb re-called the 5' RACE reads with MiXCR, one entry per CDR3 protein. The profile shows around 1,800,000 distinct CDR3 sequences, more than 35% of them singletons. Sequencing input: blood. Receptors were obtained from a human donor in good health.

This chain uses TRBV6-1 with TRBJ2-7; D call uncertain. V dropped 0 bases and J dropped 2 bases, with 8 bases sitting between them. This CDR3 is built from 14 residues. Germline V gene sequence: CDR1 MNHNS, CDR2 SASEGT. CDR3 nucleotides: TGTGCCAGCAGTGAAGCGGGAAGGGCCTACGAGCAGTACTTC. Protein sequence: CASSEAGRAYEQYF.

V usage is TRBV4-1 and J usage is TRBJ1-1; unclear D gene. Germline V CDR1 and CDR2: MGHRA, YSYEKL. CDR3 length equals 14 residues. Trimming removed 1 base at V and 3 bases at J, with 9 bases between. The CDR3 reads CASSQGPRDTEAFF. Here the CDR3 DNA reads TGCGCCAGCAGCCAAGGTCCGCGGGACACTGAAGCTTTCTTT.

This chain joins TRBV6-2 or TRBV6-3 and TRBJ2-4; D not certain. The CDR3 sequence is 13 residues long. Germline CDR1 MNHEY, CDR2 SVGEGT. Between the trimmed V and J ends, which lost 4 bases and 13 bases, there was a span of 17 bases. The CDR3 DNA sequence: TGTGCCAGCAGTTGGATACTCCTCAATGAGCAGTACTTC. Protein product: CASSWILLNEQYF.

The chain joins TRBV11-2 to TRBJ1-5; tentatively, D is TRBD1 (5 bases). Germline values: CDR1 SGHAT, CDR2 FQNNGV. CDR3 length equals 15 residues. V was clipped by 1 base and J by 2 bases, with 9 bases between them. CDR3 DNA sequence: TGTGCCAGCAGCTTAGTCGGGGCCCGCAATCAGCCCCAGCATTTT. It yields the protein CASSLVGARNQPQHF.

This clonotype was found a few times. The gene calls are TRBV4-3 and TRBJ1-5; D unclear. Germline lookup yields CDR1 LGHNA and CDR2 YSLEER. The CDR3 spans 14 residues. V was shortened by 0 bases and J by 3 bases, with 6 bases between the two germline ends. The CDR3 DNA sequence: TGCGCCAGCAGCCAAGAACAGAACAATCAGCCCCAGCATTTT. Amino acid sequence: CASSQEQNNQPQHF.

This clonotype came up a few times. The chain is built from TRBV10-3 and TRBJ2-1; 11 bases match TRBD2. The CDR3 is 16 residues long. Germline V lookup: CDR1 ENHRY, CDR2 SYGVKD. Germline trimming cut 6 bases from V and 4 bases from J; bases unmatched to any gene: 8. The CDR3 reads CAISPWVAGGYNEQFF. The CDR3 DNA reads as TGTGCCATCAGCCCCTGGGTAGCGGGGGGGTACAATGAGCAGTTCTTC.

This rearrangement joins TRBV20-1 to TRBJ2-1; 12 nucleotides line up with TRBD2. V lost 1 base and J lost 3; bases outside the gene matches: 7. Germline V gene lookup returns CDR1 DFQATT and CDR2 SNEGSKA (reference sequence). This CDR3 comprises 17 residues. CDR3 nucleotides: TGCAGTGCTAGAGTGACTAGCGGGGGTGCCCACTACAATGAGCAGTTCTTC. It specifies CSARVTSGGAHYNEQFF.

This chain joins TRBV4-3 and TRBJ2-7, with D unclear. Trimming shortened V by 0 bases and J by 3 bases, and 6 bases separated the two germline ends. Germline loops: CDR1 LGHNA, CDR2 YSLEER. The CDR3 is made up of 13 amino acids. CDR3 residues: CASSQENFYEQYF. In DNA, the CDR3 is TGCGCCAGCAGCCAAGAGAATTTCTACGAGCAGTACTTC.

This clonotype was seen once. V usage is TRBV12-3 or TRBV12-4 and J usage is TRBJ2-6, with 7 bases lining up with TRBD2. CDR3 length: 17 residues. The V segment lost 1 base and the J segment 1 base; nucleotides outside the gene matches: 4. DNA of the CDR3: TGTGCCAGCAGTTTAGATGGGGGGGGGTCTGGGGCCAACGTCCTGACTTTC. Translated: CASSLDGGGSGANVLTF.

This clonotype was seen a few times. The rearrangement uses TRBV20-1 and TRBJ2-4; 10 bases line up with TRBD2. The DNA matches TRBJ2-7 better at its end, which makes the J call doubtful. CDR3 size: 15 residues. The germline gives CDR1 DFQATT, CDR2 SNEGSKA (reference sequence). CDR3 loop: CSAPNLAGAAYEQYF. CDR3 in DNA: TGCAGTGCCCCTAACCTAGCGGGGGCCGCCTACGAGCAGTACTTC.

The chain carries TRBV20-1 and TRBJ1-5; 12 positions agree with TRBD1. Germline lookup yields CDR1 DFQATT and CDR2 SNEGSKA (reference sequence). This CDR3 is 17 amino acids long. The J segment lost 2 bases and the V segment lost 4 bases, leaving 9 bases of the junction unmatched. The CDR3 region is CSATTGTGGLGNQPQHF. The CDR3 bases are TGCAGTGCTACTACCGGGACAGGGGGCTTGGGCAATCAGCCCCAGCATTTT.

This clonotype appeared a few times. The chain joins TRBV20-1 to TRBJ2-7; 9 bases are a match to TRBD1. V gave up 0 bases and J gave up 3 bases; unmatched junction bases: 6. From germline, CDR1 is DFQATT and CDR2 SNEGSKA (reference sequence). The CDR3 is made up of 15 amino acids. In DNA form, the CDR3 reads TGCAGTGCTAGAGATCAGGGACAGGGCTTCTACGAGCAGTACTTC. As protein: CSARDQGQGFYEQYF.

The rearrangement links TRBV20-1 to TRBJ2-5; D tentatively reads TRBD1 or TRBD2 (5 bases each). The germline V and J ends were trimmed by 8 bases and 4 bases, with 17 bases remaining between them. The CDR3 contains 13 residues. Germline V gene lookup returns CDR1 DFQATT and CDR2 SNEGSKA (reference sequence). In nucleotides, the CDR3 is TGCAGTACCCCGGGGCCCACCCCAGAGACCCAGTACTTC. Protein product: CSTPGPTPETQYF.

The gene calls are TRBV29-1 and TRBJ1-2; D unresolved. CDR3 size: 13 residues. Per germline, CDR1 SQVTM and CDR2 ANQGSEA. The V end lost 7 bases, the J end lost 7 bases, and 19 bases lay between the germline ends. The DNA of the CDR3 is TGCAGCGATGACCAGGAGGACCTCTTTGGCTACACCTTC. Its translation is CSDDQEDLFGYTF.